The T cell receptor (beta chain) described here comes from a study of spatial heterogeneity in lung cancer. V lost 0 bases and J lost 0; bases outside the gene matches: 7. The CDR3 spans 18 residues. CDR1 is LGHNA and CDR2 is YNFKEQ in the germline V gene. TCRdb reprocessed the 5' RACE reads via MiXCR and lists one record per CDR3 protein. The table records about 38,000 distinct CDR3 sequences, approximately 5.2% of them present only once. There are many counts of this clonotype. Described time point: sample taken at primary tumor resection. The donors, approximately 66 patients with untreated early-stage non-small cell lung cancer, provided the samples.

The material sequenced was PBMCs, taken at surgery. J is TRBJ2-7 and V is TRBV4-2; 11 nucleotides line up with TRBD2. This receptor was taken from a female donor with early-stage non-small cell lung cancer. DNA of the CDR3: TGTGCCAGCAGCCAAGATGGATGGGGGACTAGCGGCTCCTACGAGCAGTACTTC. The encoded protein is CASSQDGWGTSGSYEQYF.